These 21 T cell receptor beta chains originate from one sample sequenced in a study of T cell responses to AZD1222 COVID-19 vaccine. Produced via immunoSEQ multiplex PCR; TCRdb's table is partial and in-frame only. The profile shows fewer than 250,000 clones, around 92% of them singletons. Sample: peripheral blood, taken on day 0 of AZD1222 vaccination. The receptors shown here come from an adult in good health.

The rearrangement joins TRBV19 to TRBJ1-2; TRBD1 matches at 9 bases. Trimming at V came to 5 bases and at J to 7 bases, leaving 5 bases not matched to a gene. The CDR3 is 13 amino acids. Per the germline V gene, CDR1 is LNHDA and CDR2 is SQIVND (reference sequence). The CDR3 sequence: CASSVYRGLGYTF. The CDR3 coding sequence is TGTGCCAGTAGTGTCTACAGGGGGCTTGGCTACACCTTC.

The chain uses TRBV11-2 and TRBJ1-4; weak D call: TRBD1 (5 bases). V lost 0 bases and J 8 bases, leaving 16 bases between the germline ends. CDR3 length: 16 amino acids. The germline V gene encodes CDR1 SGHAT and CDR2 FQNNGV. CDR3 sequence reads: CASSLETAGNGEKLFF. The CDR3 coding sequence is TGTGCCAGCAGCTTAGAGACAGCTGGGAATGGAGAAAAACTGTTTTTT.

The rearrangement links TRBV5-6 to TRBJ1-1; D uncertain. V was pared by 0 bases and J by 1 base, with 7 bases between. The CDR3 contains 14 residues. The germline CDR1 and CDR2 sequences are SGHDT and YYEEEE. The CDR3 here is CASSLARKNTEAFF. The CDR3 DNA reads as TGTGCCAGCAGCTTGGCCCGCAAGAACACTGAAGCTTTCTTT.

This clone has only a few counts. The chain links TRBV29-1 to TRBJ1-5; D remains ambiguous. The length of the CDR3 is 13 residues. Trimming shortened V by 4 bases and J by 5 bases, and 12 bases separated the two germline ends. The germline V gene has CDR1 SQVTM and CDR2 ANQGSEA. Written as DNA, the CDR3 is TGCAGCGTTGTTGGAGGGTCCGATCAGCCCCAGCATTTT. It specifies CSVVGGSDQPQHF.

This rearrangement joins TRBV25-1 to TRBJ2-1; 7 positions agree with TRBD1. This CDR3 is built from 16 residues. The ends lost 6 bases at V and 9 bases at J; junction bases unmatched: 17. Germline V CDR1 and CDR2: MGHDK, SYGVNS. The CDR3, as DNA: TGTGCCAGCAGAAGGCAAAGAGTAGGGGGCGAGGGTGAGCAGTTCTTC. It is translated as CASRRQRVGGEGEQFF.

This chain uses TRBV5-6 with TRBJ2-5; weak D call: TRBD1 (7 bases). The length of the CDR3 is 17 residues. Trimming shortened V by 0 bases and J by 5 bases, and 20 bases separated the two germline ends. The germline V gene has CDR1 SGHDT and CDR2 YYEEEE. The CDR3: CASSLDLGGGRMETQYF. Written as DNA, the CDR3 is TGTGCCAGCAGCTTGGATTTAGGAGGGGGCAGGATGGAGACCCAGTACTTC.

This rearrangement joins TRBV15 to TRBJ2-7, with D possibly TRBD1 on 6 matching bases. Germline-derived CDR1 and CDR2 are LNHNV and YYDKDF (reference sequence). The V end was cut by 0 bases, the J end by 0 bases, with 15 bases between. This CDR3 comprises 17 residues. CDR3 DNA sequence: TGTGCCACCAGCAGAGATGACCTCACAGGGTACTCCTACGAGCAGTACTTC. Translating it yields CATSRDDLTGYSYEQYF.

The chain combines TRBV5-5 with TRBJ1-2, with a possible D match to TRBD1 (6 bases). CDR1 and CDR2 from the germline V gene are SGHKS and YYEKEE (reference sequence). V gave up 4 bases and J gave up 2 bases, with 12 bases separating them. This CDR3 region has 14 residues. The CDR3 nucleotides read TGTGCCAGCAGCACCACCACAGGGAACTATGGCTACACCTTC. Its protein is CASSTTTGNYGYTF.

The chain employs TRBV10-3 and TRBJ2-2, with D possibly matching TRBD2 (5 bases). This CDR3 comprises 14 residues. The germline V gene encodes CDR1 ENHRY and CDR2 SYGVKD. The germline V and J ends were trimmed by 9 bases and 0 bases, with 11 bases remaining between them. CDR3 region: CAISSVPNTGELFF. Here the CDR3 DNA reads TGTGCCATAAGTAGCGTCCCGAACACCGGGGAGCTGTTTTTT.

This clone was seen more than once but under ten times. The J gene is TRBJ1-6, the V gene TRBV5-4; 8 bases agree with TRBD1. Germline V gene lookup returns CDR1 SGHNT and CDR2 YYREEE (reference sequence). The CDR3 runs to 15 residues. Trimming cost V 3 bases and J 8 bases; bases outside gene matches: 7. CDR3 sequence: CASSSRTGWDSPLHF. CDR3 DNA sequence: TGTGCCAGCAGCTCCCGGACAGGGTGGGATTCACCCCTCCACTTT.

V is TRBV19 and J is TRBJ1-2, with a tentative D call TRBD1 (5 bases). V was trimmed by 3 bases and J by 2 bases, leaving 10 bases between them. The CDR3 consists of 14 residues. CDR1 LNHDA and CDR2 SQIVND come from the germline V gene (reference sequence). As DNA, the CDR3 is TGTGCCAGTAGTATCTCAGGGTTGAACTATGGCTACACCTTC. This encodes CASSISGLNYGYTF. Complete variable domain (other parts from reference TRBV19 and TRBJ1-2): DGGITQSPKYLFRKEGQNVTLSCEQNLNHDAMYWYRQDPGQGLRLIYYSQIVNDFQKGDIAEGYSVSREKKESFPLTVTSAQKNPTAFYLCASSISGLNYGYTFGSGTRLTVV.

V is TRBV28 and J is TRBJ1-1, with TRBD1 matching 8 bases. The CDR3 is 14 residues long. V lost 4 bases, J lost 5 bases, and 6 bases stayed unmatched. CDR1 and CDR2 from the germline V gene are MDHEN and SYDVKM. As DNA, the CDR3 is TGTGCCAGCAGTTCCCCGGGACAGGATACTGAAGCTTTCTTT. Amino acids: CASSSPGQDTEAFF. Full variable domain (outside the CDR3, taken from reference TRBV28 and TRBJ1-1): DVKVTQSSRYLVKRTGEKVFLECVQDMDHENMFWYRQDPGLGLRLIYFSYDVKMKEKGDIPEGYSVSREKKERFSLILESASTNQTSMYLCASSSPGQDTEAFFGQGTRLTVV.

The chain uses TRBV6-7 and TRBJ2-5; D is ambiguous. TRBV6-7 qualifies as an ORF whose function is uncertain. The CDR3 has 15 amino acids. V was shortened by 1 base and J by 4 bases, with 13 bases between the two germline ends. CDR3 DNA sequence: TGTGCCAGCAGTTACTTCGACCACCTCGGAGAGACCCAGTACTTC. Amino acids: CASSYFDHLGETQYF.

The chain uses TRBV5-5 and TRBJ1-5, with a weak D call TRBD1 (6 bases). The V end lost 4 bases, the J end lost 5 bases, and 10 bases lay between the germline ends. This CDR3 region has 13 residues. Germline CDR1 reads SGHKS; CDR2 reads YYEKEE (reference sequence). The CDR3 spells CASSIRQDQPQHF. CDR3 in DNA: TGTGCCAGCAGCATCCGACAGGATCAGCCCCAGCATTTT.

The chain links TRBV7-8 to TRBJ1-6, with TRBD1 matching over 7 bases. The CDR3 has 16 residues. Germline lookup yields CDR1 SGHVS and CDR2 FQNEAQ. V shed 5 bases and J 7 bases; nucleotides not matched to a gene: 11. CDR3 loop: CASSPQTGTANSPLHF. The CDR3, as DNA: TGTGCCAGCAGCCCCCAAACCGGGACAGCGAATTCACCCCTCCACTTT.

The chain uses TRBV19 and TRBJ2-2; D may match TRBD1 or TRBD2 (5 bases each). V dropped 4 bases and J dropped 2 bases, with 8 bases sitting between them. Germline CDR1 is LNHDA and CDR2 is SQIVND (reference sequence). This CDR3 region has 14 residues. This chain's CDR3 is CASSRGPNTGELFF. DNA of the CDR3: TGTGCCAGTAGTAGGGGACCCAACACCGGGGAGCTGTTTTTT.

V gene TRBV7-9 combines with J gene TRBJ1-1; unclear D gene. The CDR3 is 15 residues long. Germline CDR1 and CDR2: SEHNR and FQNEAQ (reference sequence). V lost 5 bases and J lost 0, with 13 bases in between. The CDR3 loop reads CASSTRGGMNTEAFF. CDR3 coding DNA: TGTGCCAGCAGCACCCGGGGAGGGATGAACACTGAAGCTTTCTTT.

CDR3 coding DNA: TGTGCCAGCCCACCCGCGGGGGAGCAGTACTTC. Translation: CASPPAGEQYF. V is TRBV12-3 or TRBV12-4 and J is TRBJ2-7; D perhaps matches TRBD2 (6 bases). The length of the CDR3 is 11 residues. V lost 8 bases and J 7 bases, leaving 12 bases between the germline ends.

This chain links TRBV11-3 with TRBJ1-6; D is uncertain. V lost 5 bases, J lost 10 bases, and 15 bases lay in between. Germline CDR1 reads SGHNT; CDR2 reads YENEEA. The CDR3 covers 14 residues. For the CDR3, the DNA is TGTGCCAGCAGCGCCGGGATCCCGGGGTCACCCCTCCACTTT. Amino acid sequence: CASSAGIPGSPLHF.

V and J are TRBV5-1 and TRBJ2-7; D perhaps matches TRBD1 (6 bases). V shed 0 bases and J shed 2 bases, with 9 bases lying between them. The CDR3 runs to 14 residues. CDR1 SGHRS and CDR2 YFSETQ come from the germline V gene. The CDR3 DNA sequence: TGCGCCAGCAGCTTGGGGGACACCCCCTACGAGCAGTACTTC. This encodes CASSLGDTPYEQYF.

The chain uses TRBV5-1 and TRBJ1-3, with D possibly TRBD1 on 5 matching bases. The germline V and J ends were trimmed by 0 bases and 2 bases, with 15 bases remaining between them. This CDR3 has 17 residues. CDR1 is SGHRS and CDR2 is YFSETQ in the germline V gene. As DNA, the CDR3 is TGCGCCAGCAGCTTGGACCCCTCTACAGGAACTGGAAACACCATATATTTT. It specifies CASSLDPSTGTGNTIYF.